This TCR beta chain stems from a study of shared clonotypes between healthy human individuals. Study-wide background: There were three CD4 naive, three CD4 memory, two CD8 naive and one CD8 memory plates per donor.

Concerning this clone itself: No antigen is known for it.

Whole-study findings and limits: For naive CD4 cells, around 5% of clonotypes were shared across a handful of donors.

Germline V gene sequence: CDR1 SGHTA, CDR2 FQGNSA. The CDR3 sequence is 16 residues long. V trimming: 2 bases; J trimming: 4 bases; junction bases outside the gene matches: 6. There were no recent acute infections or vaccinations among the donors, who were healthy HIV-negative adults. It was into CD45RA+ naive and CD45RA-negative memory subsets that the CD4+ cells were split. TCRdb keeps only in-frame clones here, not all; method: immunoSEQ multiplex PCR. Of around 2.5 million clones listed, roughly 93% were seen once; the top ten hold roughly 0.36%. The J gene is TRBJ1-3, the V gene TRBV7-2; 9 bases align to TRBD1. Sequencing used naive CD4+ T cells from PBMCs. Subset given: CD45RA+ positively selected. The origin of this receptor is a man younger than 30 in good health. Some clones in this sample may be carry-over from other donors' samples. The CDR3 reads CASSLLRGQGGNTIYF. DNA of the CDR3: TGTGCCAGCAGCTTACTCCGGGGACAGGGAGGAAACACCATATATTTT.